The 25 T cell receptor beta chains reported below all come from one sample, sequenced in a study of control samples from healthy donors and cancer patients. Measured with immunoSEQ multiplex PCR; TCRdb has only the in-frame clones, and not every one. The sample includes roughly 130,000 clones, 80% to 95% seen only once; the top ten take over 2%. Sequenced input: blood. The receptors come from a man in his late teens or twenties in good health.

The chain carries TRBV5-1 and TRBJ2-6; D not resolved. Germline V gene data show CDR1 as SGHRS and CDR2 as YFSETQ. The CDR3 has 14 amino acids. V gave up 6 bases and J gave up 0 bases, with 7 bases separating them. This CDR3 reads CASMIDSGANVLTF. The CDR3 nucleotides are TGCGCCAGCATGATAGACTCTGGGGCCAACGTCCTGACTTTC. The full variable domain, with the rest looked up from reference TRBV5-1 and TRBJ2-6, is KAGVTQTPRYLIKTRGQQVTLSCSPISGHRSVSWYQQTPGQGLQFLFEYFSETQRNKGNFPGRFSGRQFSNSRSEMNVSTLELGDSALYLCASMIDSGANVLTFGAGSRLTVL.

J is TRBJ2-7 and V is TRBV5-1; D not resolved. CDR3 length: 11 residues. V was pared by 3 bases and J by 2 bases, with 3 bases between. The germline gives CDR1 SGHRS, CDR2 YFSETQ. DNA of the CDR3: TGCGCCAGCAGCTCAACCTACGAGCAGTACTTC. This encodes CASSSTYEQYF.

This rearrangement joins TRBV24-1 to TRBJ1-2, with TRBD1 matching 7 bases. Germline V lookup: CDR1 KGHDR, CDR2 SFDVKD. The CDR3 totals 16 residues. Trimming removed 3 bases from V and 4 bases from J; junction bases left unmatched: 10. CDR3 nucleotides: TGTGCCACCAGTGATCCATCCACCGGGACAGTCTATGGCTACACCTTC. Its translation is CATSDPSTGTVYGYTF.

This rearrangement joins TRBV6-2 or TRBV6-3 to TRBJ2-1; weak D call: TRBD2 (5 bases). The length of the CDR3 is 15 residues. Germline CDR1 and CDR2: MNHEY and SVGEGT. Trimming shortened V by 4 bases and J by 6 bases, and 16 bases separated the two germline ends. The CDR3 DNA reads TGTGCCAGCAGTTGGGGATCGGACTTGATCAATGAGCAGTTCTTC. This sequence encodes CASSWGSDLINEQFF.

CDR3: CASIGGPAGTGELFF. The CDR3 coding sequence is TGTGCCAGCATAGGGGGGCCTGCGGGAACCGGGGAGCTGTTTTTT. This chain uses TRBV2 with TRBJ2-2; D assignment may be TRBD1 or TRBD2 (6 bases each). V was pared by 7 bases and J by 5 bases, with 17 bases between. The CDR3 loop spans 15 amino acids. The germline V gene encodes CDR1 SNHLY and CDR2 FYNNEI.

The chain is built from TRBV3-1 (or the pseudogene TRBV3-2) and TRBJ1-6, with a weak D call TRBD1 (5 bases). V dropped 1 base and J dropped 1 base, with 11 bases sitting between them. The germline V gene has CDR1 LGHDT and CDR2 YNNKEL (reference sequence). The CDR3 consists of 17 residues. The CDR3 nucleotides are TGTGCCAGCAGCCAAGTCGGCGGGGGTTCCTATAATTCACCCCTCCACTTT. Protein sequence: CASSQVGGGSYNSPLHF.

The rearrangement links TRBV11-3 to TRBJ1-1; D gene ambiguous. Deletions cut 0 bases from V and 8 bases from J, with 13 bases between. The germline gives CDR1 SGHNT, CDR2 YENEEA. The CDR3 is 14 residues long. The CDR3 region is CASSLDRQPGEAFF. The CDR3 nucleotides are TGTGCCAGCAGCTTAGATAGGCAGCCGGGGGAAGCTTTCTTT.

This chain uses TRBV5-4 with TRBJ2-7, with 7 nucleotides matching TRBD1. Germline CDR1 is SGHNT and CDR2 is YYREEE (reference sequence). The CDR3 spans 16 residues. V lost 7 bases and J lost 0; bases outside the gene matches: 13. The CDR3 sequence: CASGKRTGLSSYEQYF. The CDR3 DNA is TGTGCCAGCGGAAAACGGACAGGCCTGAGCTCCTACGAGCAGTACTTC.

This clone has a single count. This chain uses TRBV6-1 with TRBJ1-5, with TRBD1 identical over 8 bases. J gave up 1 base and V 2 bases, and 7 bases lay outside the gene matches. Germline values: CDR1 MNHNS, CDR2 SASEGT. This CDR3 region has 17 residues. The CDR3 spells CASSEQGRGQSNQPQHF. The CDR3 DNA is TGTGCCAGCAGTGAACAAGGCAGGGGGCAAAGCAATCAGCCCCAGCATTTT.

The chain joins TRBV15 to TRBJ1-5, with D possibly matching TRBD1 (6 bases). The V end lost 8 bases, the J end lost 2 bases, and 16 bases lay between the germline ends. The CDR3 loop spans 15 amino acids. Germline CDR1 is LNHNV and CDR2 is YYDKDF (reference sequence). The CDR3 sequence: CATQLRGRGNQPQHF. CDR3 DNA sequence: TGTGCCACCCAACTCAGGGGTAGGGGCAATCAGCCCCAGCATTTT.

The chain combines TRBV30 with TRBJ1-5; D is perhaps TRBD1 (5 bases). The CDR3 totals 16 residues. Trimming cost V 0 bases and J 0 bases, with 12 bases left between them. The V gene's germline CDR1 is GTSNPN and CDR2 SVGIG (reference sequence). The CDR3, as DNA: TGTGCCTGGAGTGTTGATAGGGGCTATAGCAATCAGCCCCAGCATTTT. Encoded protein: CAWSVDRGYSNQPQHF.

The genes are TRBV30 and TRBJ1-1; D may be TRBD1 (5 bases). Germline CDR1 reads GTSNPN; CDR2 reads SVGIG (reference sequence). CDR3 length: 14 residues. V gave up 0 bases and J gave up 4 bases, with 12 bases separating them. The CDR3 nucleotides read TGTGCCTGGAGTGTAGGGGCGGGGGTCACTGAAGCTTTCTTT. It is translated as CAWSVGAGVTEAFF.

The chain is built from TRBV7-2 and TRBJ2-3, with 9 bases fitting TRBD2. The germline gives CDR1 SGHTA, CDR2 FQGNSA. The V and J ends lost 3 bases and 1 base, in that order; junction bases with no gene match: 5. This CDR3 region has 16 residues. CDR3 sequence: CASSFIAGAGTDTQYF. The CDR3 DNA reads as TGTGCCAGCAGCTTTATAGCGGGAGCTGGCACAGATACGCAGTATTTT.

This clone occurred once. The chain is built from TRBV24-1 and TRBJ2-5, with a weak D call TRBD1 (7 bases). V shed 4 bases and J shed 3 bases, with 20 bases lying between them. The CDR3 runs to 17 residues. The germline V gene encodes CDR1 KGHDR and CDR2 SFDVKD. Here the CDR3 DNA reads TGTGCCACCAGTGAGGAGGGACAGAGCCTAGGGAAAGAGACCCAGTACTTC. This gives the protein CATSEEGQSLGKETQYF.

V and J are TRBV7-7 and TRBJ2-5, with D maybe TRBD2 (5 bases). This CDR3 is built from 15 residues. Between the trimmed V and J ends, which lost 1 base and 0 bases, there was a span of 9 bases. The V gene's germline CDR1 is SSHAT and CDR2 FNYEAQ (reference sequence). This CDR3 reads CASSLVSGDQETQYF. CDR3 in DNA: TGTGCCAGCAGCTTAGTATCCGGGGACCAAGAGACCCAGTACTTC.

The rearrangement joins TRBV19 to TRBJ1-4; possibly TRBD1 for D (5 bases). The CDR3 runs 16 residues. In germline, CDR1 is LNHDA, CDR2 SQIVND (reference sequence). The V end lost 1 base, the J end lost 2 bases, and 11 bases lay between the germline ends. The CDR3 reads CASSIGMAGTNEKLFF. As DNA, the CDR3 is TGTGCCAGTAGTATAGGTATGGCAGGGACTAATGAAAAACTGTTTTTT.

The chain combines TRBV4-3 with TRBJ1-3, with D possibly being TRBD1 (5 bases). Germline-derived CDR1 and CDR2 are LGHNA and YSLEER. The CDR3 is 15 amino acids. V shed 1 base and J shed 2 bases, with 9 bases lying between them. The CDR3 DNA follows: TGCGCCAGCAGCCAAGTCAGACAGACTGGAAACACCATATATTTT. Amino acid sequence: CASSQVRQTGNTIYF.

This clone was recorded once. The chain couples TRBV6-4 to TRBJ2-4, with 8 positions matching TRBD2. Germline lookup yields CDR1 MRHNA and CDR2 SNTAGT. Germline trimming cut 5 bases from V and 0 bases from J; bases unmatched to any gene: 15. The CDR3 consists of 19 residues. DNA of the CDR3: TGTGCCAGCAGTTCGAACGGGGGGGAACCAAGAGTAGCCAAAAACATTCAGTACTTC. This codes for CASSSNGGEPRVAKNIQYF.

This chain links TRBV7-2 with TRBJ1-1; TRBD1 aligns across 7 bases. V gave up 1 base and J gave up 5 bases; unmatched junction bases: 7. Germline loops: CDR1 SGHTA, CDR2 FQGNSA. The CDR3 has 15 amino acids. The CDR3 DNA is TGTGCCAGCAGCTTAGGGAACAGGGGATGGACTGAAGCTTTCTTT. Encoded protein: CASSLGNRGWTEAFF.

The chain has TRBV18 and TRBJ1-2, with D maybe TRBD1 (5 bases). There are 13 residues in the CDR3. Between the trimmed V and J ends, which lost 3 bases and 4 bases, there was a span of 9 bases. CDR1 is KGHSH, CDR2 LQKENI, per germline. Written as DNA, the CDR3 is TGTGCCAGCTCACCGTACGGGACCTATGGCTACACCTTC. Its translation: CASSPYGTYGYTF.

This rearrangement joins TRBV6-5 to TRBJ2-1; D unclear. The V gene's germline CDR1 is MNHEY and CDR2 SVGAGI. The CDR3 totals 14 residues. Deletions cut 6 bases from V and 0 bases from J, with 9 bases between. The CDR3 DNA reads as TGTGCCAGCAGCCAGGACGGCTCCTACAATGAGCAGTTCTTC. Amino acid sequence: CASSQDGSYNEQFF.

V gene TRBV18 combines with J gene TRBJ2-1; TRBD1 agrees at 11 bases. The CDR3 covers 16 residues. The ends lost 5 bases at V and 7 bases at J; junction bases unmatched: 10. Germline V lookup: CDR1 KGHSH, CDR2 LQKENI. The DNA for the CDR3 is TGTGCCAGCTCAACCCCCGGGACAGGGGGTAGGAATGAGCAGTTCTTC. This codes for CASSTPGTGGRNEQFF.

The chain joins TRBV5-4 to TRBJ2-5; TRBD1 matches 7 bases. With 7 bases clipped from V and 4 bases from J, the junction kept 7 bases outside the gene matches. The V gene's germline CDR1 is SGHNT and CDR2 YYREEE (reference sequence). The CDR3 loop spans 13 amino acids. The chain's CDR3 is CASGYRGAETQYF. The CDR3 nucleotides are TGTGCCAGCGGCTACAGGGGTGCAGAGACCCAGTACTTC. The whole variable domain, filled in from reference TRBV5-4 and TRBJ2-5, reads ETGVTQSPTHLIKTRGQQVTLRCSSQSGHNTVSWYQQALGQGPQFIFQYYREEENGRGNFPPRFSGLQFPNYSSELNVNALELDDSALYLCASGYRGAETQYFGPGTRLLVL.

The chain joins TRBV3-1 (or the pseudogene TRBV3-2) to TRBJ2-7; 7 nucleotides align to TRBD1. Per the germline V gene, CDR1 is LGHDT and CDR2 is YNNKEL (reference sequence). The CDR3 covers 14 residues. Trimming took 5 bases from V and 4 from J; bases not matched to a gene: 8. DNA for the CDR3: TGTGCCAGCAGCGCGAGGGGGCGTGAGTACGAGCAGTACTTC. Protein sequence: CASSARGREYEQYF.

This sequence joins TRBV5-6 and TRBJ1-2; 8 positions match TRBD1. The V segment lost 3 bases and the J segment 5 bases; nucleotides outside the gene matches: 3. CDR1 and CDR2 (germline): SGHDT, YYEEEE. The CDR3 spans 13 residues. The CDR3 sequence is CASSSDRAYGYTF. The CDR3, as DNA: TGTGCCAGCAGCTCGGACAGGGCGTATGGCTACACCTTC.